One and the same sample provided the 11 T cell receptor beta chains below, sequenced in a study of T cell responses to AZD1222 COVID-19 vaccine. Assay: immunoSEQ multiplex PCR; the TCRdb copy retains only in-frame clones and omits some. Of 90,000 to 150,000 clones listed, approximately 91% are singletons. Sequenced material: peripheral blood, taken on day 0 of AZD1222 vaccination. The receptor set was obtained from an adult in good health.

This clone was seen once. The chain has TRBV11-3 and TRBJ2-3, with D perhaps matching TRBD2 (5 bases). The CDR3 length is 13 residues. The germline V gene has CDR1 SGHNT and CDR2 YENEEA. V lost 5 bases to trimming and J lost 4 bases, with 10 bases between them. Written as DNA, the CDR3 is TGTGCCAGCAGCGCCAGCGGTTCAGATACGCAGTATTTT. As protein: CASSASGSDTQYF.

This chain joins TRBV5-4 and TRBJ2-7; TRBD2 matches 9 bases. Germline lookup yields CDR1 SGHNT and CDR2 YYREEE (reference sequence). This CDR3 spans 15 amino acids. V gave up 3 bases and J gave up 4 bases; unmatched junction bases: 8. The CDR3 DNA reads TGTGCCAGCAGCTCAAGGGGACTAGCAGATTACGAGCAGTACTTC. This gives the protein CASSSRGLADYEQYF.

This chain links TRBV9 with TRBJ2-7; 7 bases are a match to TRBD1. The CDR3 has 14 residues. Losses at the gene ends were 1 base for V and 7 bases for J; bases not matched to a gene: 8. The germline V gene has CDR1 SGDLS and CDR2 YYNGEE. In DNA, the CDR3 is TGTGCCAGCAGCGTAACCGCAGGGGGTGCGGAGCAGTACTTC. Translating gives CASSVTAGGAEQYF.

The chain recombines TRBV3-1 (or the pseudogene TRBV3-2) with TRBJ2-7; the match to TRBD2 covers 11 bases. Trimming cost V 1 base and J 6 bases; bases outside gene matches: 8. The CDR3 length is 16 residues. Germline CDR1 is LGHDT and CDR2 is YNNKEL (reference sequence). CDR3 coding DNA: TGTGCCAGCAGCCAAGGAGGGCTAGCGGGAGGATCCGAGCAGTACTTC. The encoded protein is CASSQGGLAGGSEQYF.

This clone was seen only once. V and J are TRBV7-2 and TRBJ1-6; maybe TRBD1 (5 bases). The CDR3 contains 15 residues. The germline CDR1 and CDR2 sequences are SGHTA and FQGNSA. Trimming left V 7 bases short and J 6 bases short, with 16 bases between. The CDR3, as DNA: TGTGCCAGCATCATAGGGGCCGGGGGTAATTCACCCCTCCACTTT. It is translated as CASIIGAGGNSPLHF.

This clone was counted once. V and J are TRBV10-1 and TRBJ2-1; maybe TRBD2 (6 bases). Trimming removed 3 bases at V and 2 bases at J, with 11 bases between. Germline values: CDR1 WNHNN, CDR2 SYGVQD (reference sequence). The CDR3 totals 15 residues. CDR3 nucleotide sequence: TGCGCCAGCAGTGAAAGGCGGGACCCCTACAATGAGCAGTTCTTC. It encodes CASSERRDPYNEQFF.

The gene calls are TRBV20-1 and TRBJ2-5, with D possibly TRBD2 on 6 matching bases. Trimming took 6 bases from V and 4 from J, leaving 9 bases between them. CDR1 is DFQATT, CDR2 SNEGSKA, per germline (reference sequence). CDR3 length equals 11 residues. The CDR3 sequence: CSALGGETQYF. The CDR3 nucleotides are TGCAGTGCCTTGGGGGGAGAGACCCAGTACTTC.

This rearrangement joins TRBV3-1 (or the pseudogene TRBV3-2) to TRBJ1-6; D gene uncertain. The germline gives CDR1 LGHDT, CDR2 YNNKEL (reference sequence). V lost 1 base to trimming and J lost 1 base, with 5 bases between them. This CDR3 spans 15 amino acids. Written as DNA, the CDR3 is TGTGCCAGCAGCCAAGCACCATCCTATAATTCACCCCTCCACTTT. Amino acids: CASSQAPSYNSPLHF.

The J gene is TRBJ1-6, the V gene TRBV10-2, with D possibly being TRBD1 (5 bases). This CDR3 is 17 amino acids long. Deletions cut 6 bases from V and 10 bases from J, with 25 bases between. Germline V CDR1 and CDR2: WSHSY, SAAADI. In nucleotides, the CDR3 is TGCGCCAGCAGGCCCGGGACGCAGGCCGGGGGGATCTCACCCCTCCACTTT. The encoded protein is CASRPGTQAGGISPLHF.

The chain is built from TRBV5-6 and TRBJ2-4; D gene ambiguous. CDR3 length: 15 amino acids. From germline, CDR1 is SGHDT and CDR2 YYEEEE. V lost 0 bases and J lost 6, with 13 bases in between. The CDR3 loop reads CASSLGLAAPNIQYF. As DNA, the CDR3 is TGTGCCAGCAGCTTGGGGCTTGCCGCACCAAACATTCAGTACTTC. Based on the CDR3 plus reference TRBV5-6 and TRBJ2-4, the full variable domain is DAGVTQSPTHLIKTRGQQVTLRCSPKSGHDTVSWYQQALGQGPQFIFQYYEEEERQRGNFPDRFSGHQFPNYSSELNVNALLLGDSALYLCASSLGLAAPNIQYFGAGTRLSVL.

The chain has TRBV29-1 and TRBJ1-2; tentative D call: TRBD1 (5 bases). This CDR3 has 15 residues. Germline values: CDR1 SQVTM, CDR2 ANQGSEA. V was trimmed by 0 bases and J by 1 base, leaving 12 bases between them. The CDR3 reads CSVEDEAGLNYGYTF. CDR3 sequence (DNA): TGCAGCGTTGAAGATGAGGCAGGGCTTAACTATGGCTACACCTTC.